This T cell receptor beta chain derives from a study of T cell clonality in common variable immunodeficiency. TCRdb's table, derived via immunoSEQ multiplex PCR, lists solely in-frame clones and lacks some. The data show over 11,000 clones, with none appearing a single time. J was trimmed by 0 bases and V by 5 bases; bases with no gene match: 3. This CDR3 is 15 amino acids long. Per the germline V gene, CDR1 is SGHTA and CDR2 is FQGNSA. Most patients and controls had Caucasian heritage. Donors gave roughly 5 to 8 ml heparinized peripheral whole blood. Whole-study results and caveats: Reportedly, TCR beta sequences from common variable immunodeficiency showed fewer deletions and N-nucleotide insertions. What drives increased CVID clonality needs T cell subpopulation sequencing. TCRbeta clonality was increased in CVID versus healthy controls.

A few counts support this clone. Its antigen is currently unknown. Read sequence stops 3 residues before the CDR3 end, and the germline J gene provides the missing end. The receptor's source is a human donor with common variable immunodeficiency. The rearrangement links TRBV7-2 to TRBJ1-3; 8 bases are shared with TRBD1. The sample consisted of peripheral blood mononuclear cells. The CDR3 here is CASSRTGLSGNTIYF. The DNA read from the CDR3 is TGTGCCAGCAGCCGGACAGGGCTCTCTGGAAACACC. Filled out from reference TRBV7-2 and TRBJ1-3, the complete variable domain reads GAGVSQSPSNKVTEKGKDVELRCDPISGHTALYWYRQSLGQGLEFLIYFQGNSAPDKSGLPSDRFSAERTGGSVSTLTIQRTQQEDSAVYLCASSRTGLSGNTIYFGEGSWLTVV.